This TCR beta chain comes out of a study of blood T cell repertoires in COVID-19. For the study at large: Samples representing acute and convalescent COVID-19 were sourced from the United States, Italy and Spain.

V was clipped by 5 bases and J by 4 bases; unmatched bases: 8. This CDR3 spans 15 amino acids. Germline CDR1 SEHNR, CDR2 FQNEAQ (reference sequence). The repertoire was sequenced with immunoSEQ multiplex PCR; TCRdb's copy has only in-frame clones and lacks some. The repertoire holds fewer than 100,000 clones, with around 87% as singletons. The rearrangement uses TRBV7-9 and TRBJ1-3; 7 nucleotides line up with TRBD1. The sequenced sample consisted of peripheral blood. This receptor was taken from a human donor with acute or convalescent COVID-19. The donor label of this sample is uncertain. The CDR3 spells CASSPGQDEGNTIYF. DNA for the CDR3: TGTGCCAGCAGCCCTGGACAGGATGAAGGAAACACCATATATTTT. Supplemented by reference TRBV7-9 and TRBJ1-3, the full variable domain reads DTGVSQNPRHKITKRGQNVTFRCDPISEHNRLYWYRQTLGQGPEFLTYFQNEAQLEKSRLLSDRFSAERPKGSFSTLEIQRTEQGDSAMYLCASSPGQDEGNTIYFGEGSWLTVV.